This T cell receptor delta chain was retrieved from a study of gamma-delta chains in newborns, infants, children. Study at large: Polyclonal expansion of innate γδ T cells after birth follows microbial exposure.

V was shortened by 3 bases and J by 4 bases, with 14 bases between the two germline ends. The CDR3 has 14 amino acids. Germline lookup yields CDR1 GEAIGNYY and CDR2 EKD. TCRdb reran clone calling via CATT on the reads. This sample yields more than 3,000 delta-chain clones, of which approximately 4.3% are seen a single time; about 6% belongs to the top ten. This chain links TRDV2 with TRDJ1; D unclear. The specimen sequenced was blood. The sequence derives from a child who was a newborn, infant or young child, either healthy, febrile or measles-vaccinated (not recorded which). The CDR3 region is CACDPLGFVDKLIF. The CDR3 DNA follows: TGTGCCTGTGACCCCTTGGGTTTTGTCGATAAACTCATCTTT.